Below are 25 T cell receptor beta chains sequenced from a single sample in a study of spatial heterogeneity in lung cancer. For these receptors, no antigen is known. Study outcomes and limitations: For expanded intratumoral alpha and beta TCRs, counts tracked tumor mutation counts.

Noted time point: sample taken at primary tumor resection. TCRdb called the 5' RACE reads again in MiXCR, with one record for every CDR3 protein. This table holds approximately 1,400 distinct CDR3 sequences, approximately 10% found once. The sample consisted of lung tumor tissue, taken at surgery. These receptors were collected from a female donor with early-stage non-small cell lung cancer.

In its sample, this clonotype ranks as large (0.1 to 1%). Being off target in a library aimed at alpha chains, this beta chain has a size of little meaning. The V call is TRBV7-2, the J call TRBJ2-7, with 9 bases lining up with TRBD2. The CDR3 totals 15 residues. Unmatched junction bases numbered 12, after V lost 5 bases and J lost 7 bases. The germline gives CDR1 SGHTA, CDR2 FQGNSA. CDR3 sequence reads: CASSRGASGTREQYF. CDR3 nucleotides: TGTGCCAGCAGCAGAGGCGCTAGCGGGACTAGGGAGCAGTACTTC.

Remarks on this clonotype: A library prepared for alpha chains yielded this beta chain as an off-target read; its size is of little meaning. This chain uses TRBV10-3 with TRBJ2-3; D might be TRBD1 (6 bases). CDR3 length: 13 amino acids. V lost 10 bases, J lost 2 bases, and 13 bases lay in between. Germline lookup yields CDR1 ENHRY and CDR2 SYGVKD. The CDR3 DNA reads TGTGCCACCCAGGGGCAGCCCACAGATACGCAGTATTTT. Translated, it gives CATQGQPTDTQYF.

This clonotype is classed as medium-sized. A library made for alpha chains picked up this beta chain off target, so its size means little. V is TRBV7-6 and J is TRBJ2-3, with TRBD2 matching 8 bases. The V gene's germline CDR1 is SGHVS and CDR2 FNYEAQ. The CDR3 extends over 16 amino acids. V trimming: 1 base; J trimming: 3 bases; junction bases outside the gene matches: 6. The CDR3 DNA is TGTGCCAGCAGCTTAGAAGCGGGAGCCCCGACAGATACGCAGTATTTT. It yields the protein CASSLEAGAPTDTQYF.

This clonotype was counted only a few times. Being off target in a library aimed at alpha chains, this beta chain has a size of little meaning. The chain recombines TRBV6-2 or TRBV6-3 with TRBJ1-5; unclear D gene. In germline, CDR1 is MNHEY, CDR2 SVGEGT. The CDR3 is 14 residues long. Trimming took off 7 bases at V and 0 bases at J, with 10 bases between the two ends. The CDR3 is CASNSGFSNQPQHF. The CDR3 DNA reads TGTGCCAGCAATTCGGGGTTTAGCAATCAGCCCCAGCATTTT.

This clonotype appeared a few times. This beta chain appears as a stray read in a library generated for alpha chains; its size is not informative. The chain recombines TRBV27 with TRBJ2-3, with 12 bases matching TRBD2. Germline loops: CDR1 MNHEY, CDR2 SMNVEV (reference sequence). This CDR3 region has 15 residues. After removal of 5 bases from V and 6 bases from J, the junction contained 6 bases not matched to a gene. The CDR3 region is CASSLAGGQWDTQYF. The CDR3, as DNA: TGTGCCAGCAGTCTAGCGGGGGGGCAGTGGGATACGCAGTATTTT.

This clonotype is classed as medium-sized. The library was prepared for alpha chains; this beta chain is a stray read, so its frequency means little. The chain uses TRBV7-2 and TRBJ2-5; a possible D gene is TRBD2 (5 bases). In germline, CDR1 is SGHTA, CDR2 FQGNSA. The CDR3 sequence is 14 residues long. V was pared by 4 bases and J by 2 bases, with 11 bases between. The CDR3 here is CASSYMTGQETQYF. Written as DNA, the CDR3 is TGTGCCAGCAGCTACATGACGGGACAAGAGACCCAGTACTTC.

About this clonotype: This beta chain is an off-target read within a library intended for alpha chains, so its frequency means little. In DNA, the CDR3 is TGTGCCAGCAGCTCGACAGACAGCCCGGGGCTACCCCTCCACTTT. Amino acids: CASSSTDSPGLPLHF. The gene calls are TRBV7-2 and TRBJ1-6; weak D call: TRBD1 (5 bases). CDR1 SGHTA and CDR2 FQGNSA come from the germline V gene. V was clipped by 4 bases and J by 12 bases, with 19 bases between them. This CDR3 region has 15 residues.

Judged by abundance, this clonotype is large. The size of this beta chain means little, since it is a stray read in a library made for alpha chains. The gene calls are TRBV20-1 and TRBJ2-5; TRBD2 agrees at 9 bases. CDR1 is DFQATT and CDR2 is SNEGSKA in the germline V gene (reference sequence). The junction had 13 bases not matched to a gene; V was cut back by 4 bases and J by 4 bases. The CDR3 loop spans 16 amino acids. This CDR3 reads CSATGLPGLARETQYF. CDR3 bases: TGCAGTGCTACCGGTCTCCCGGGACTAGCCAGAGAGACCCAGTACTTC.

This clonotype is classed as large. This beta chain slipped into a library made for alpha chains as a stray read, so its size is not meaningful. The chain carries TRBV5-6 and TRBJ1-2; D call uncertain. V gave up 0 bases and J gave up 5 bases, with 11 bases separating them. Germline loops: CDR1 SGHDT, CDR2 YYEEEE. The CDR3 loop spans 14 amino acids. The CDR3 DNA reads TGTGCCAGCAGCTTGGCCGAGGGCTGGTATGGCTACACCTTC. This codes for CASSLAEGWYGYTF. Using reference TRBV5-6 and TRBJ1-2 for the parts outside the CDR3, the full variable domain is DAGVTQSPTHLIKTRGQQVTLRCSPKSGHDTVSWYQQALGQGPQFIFQYYEEEERQRGNFPDRFSGHQFPNYSSELNVNALLLGDSALYLCASSLAEGWYGYTFGSGTRLTVV.

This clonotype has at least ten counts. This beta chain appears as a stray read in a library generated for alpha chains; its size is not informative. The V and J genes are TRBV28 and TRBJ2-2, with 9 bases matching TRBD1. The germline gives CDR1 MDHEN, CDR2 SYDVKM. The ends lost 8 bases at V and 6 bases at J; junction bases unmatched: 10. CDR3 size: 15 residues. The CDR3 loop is CASESGQGTSGELFF. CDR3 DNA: TGTGCCAGCGAAAGCGGACAGGGGACGTCCGGGGAGCTGTTTTTT.

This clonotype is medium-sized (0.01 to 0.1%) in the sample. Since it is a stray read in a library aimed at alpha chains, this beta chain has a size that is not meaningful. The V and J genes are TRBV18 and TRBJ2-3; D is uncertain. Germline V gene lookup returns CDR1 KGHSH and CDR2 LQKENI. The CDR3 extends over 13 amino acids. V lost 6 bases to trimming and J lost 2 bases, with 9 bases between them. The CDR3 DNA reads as TGTGCCAGCTCGGGATCGATCACAGATACGCAGTATTTT. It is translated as CASSGSITDTQYF.

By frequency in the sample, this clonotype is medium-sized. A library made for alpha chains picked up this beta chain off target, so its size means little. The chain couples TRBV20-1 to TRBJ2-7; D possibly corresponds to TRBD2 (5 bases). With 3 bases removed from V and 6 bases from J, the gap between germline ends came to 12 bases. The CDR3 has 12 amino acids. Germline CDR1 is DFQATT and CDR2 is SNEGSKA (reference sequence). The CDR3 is CSASTGISEQYF. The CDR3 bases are TGCAGTGCTAGCACGGGGATTTCCGAGCAGTACTTC.

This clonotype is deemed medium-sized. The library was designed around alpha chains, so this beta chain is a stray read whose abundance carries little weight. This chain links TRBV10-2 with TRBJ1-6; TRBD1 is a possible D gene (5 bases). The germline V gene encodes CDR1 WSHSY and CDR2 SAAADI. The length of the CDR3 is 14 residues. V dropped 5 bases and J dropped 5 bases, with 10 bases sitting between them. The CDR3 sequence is CASSSGTDNSPLHF. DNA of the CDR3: TGCGCCAGCAGTTCCGGGACGGATAATTCACCCCTCCACTTT.

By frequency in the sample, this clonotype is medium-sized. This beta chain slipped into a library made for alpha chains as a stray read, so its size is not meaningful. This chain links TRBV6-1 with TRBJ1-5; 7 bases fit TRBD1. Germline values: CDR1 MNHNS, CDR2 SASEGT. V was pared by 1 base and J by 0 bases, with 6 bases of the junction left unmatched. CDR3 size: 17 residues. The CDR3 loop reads CASSEVLTGNSNQPQHF. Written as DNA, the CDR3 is TGTGCCAGCAGTGAAGTCCTGACAGGGAATAGCAATCAGCCCCAGCATTTT.

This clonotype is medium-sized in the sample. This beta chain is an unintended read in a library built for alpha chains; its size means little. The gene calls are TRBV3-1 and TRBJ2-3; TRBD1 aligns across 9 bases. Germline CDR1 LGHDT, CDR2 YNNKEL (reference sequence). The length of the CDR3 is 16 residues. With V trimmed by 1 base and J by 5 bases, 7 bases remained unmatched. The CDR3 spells CASSQVRDRVIDTQYF. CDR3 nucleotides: TGTGCCAGCAGCCAAGTCCGGGACAGGGTGATAGATACGCAGTATTTT.

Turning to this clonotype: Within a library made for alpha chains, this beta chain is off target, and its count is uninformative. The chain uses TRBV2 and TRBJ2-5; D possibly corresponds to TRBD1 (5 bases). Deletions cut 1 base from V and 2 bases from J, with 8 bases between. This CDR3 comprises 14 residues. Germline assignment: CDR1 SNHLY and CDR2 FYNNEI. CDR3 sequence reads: CASSEGTRQETQYF. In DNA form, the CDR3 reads TGTGCCAGCAGTGAAGGGACACGGCAAGAGACCCAGTACTTC.

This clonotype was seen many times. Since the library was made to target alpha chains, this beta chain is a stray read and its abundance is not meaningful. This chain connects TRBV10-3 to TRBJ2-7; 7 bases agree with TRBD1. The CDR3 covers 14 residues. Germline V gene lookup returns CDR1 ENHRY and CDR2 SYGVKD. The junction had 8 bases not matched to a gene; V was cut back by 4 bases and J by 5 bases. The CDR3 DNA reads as TGTGCCATCAGTGGAAGGGGGCGAGGGGACGAGCAGTACTTC. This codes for CAISGRGRGDEQYF.

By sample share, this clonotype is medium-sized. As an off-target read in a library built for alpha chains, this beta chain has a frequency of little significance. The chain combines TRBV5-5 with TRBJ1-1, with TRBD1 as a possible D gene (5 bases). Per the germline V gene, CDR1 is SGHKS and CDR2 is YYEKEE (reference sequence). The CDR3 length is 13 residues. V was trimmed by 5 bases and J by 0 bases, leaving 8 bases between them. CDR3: CASRWDLNTEAFF. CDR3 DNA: TGTGCCAGCAGATGGGACCTGAACACTGAAGCTTTCTTT.

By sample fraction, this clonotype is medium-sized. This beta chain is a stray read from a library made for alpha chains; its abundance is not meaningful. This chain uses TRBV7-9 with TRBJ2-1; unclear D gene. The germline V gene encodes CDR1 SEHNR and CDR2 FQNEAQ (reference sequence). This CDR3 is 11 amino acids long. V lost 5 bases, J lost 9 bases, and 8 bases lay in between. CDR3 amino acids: CASSPLSEQFF. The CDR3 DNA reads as TGTGCCAGCAGCCCCCTCTCTGAGCAGTTCTTC.

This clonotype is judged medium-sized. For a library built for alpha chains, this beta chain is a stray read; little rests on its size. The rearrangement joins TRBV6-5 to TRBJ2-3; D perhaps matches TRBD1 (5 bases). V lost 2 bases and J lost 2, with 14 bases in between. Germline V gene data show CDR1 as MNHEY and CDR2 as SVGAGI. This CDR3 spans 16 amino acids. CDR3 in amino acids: CASSYSREVVTDTQYF. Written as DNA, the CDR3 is TGTGCCAGCAGTTACAGCAGGGAAGTAGTCACAGATACGCAGTATTTT.

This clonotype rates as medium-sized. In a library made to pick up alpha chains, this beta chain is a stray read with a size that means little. This CDR3 is CASMSGWEQYF. The CDR3 DNA reads TGTGCCTCCATGTCCGGTTGGGAGCAGTACTTC. The gene calls are TRBV5-5 and TRBJ2-7; D ambiguous. The CDR3 spans 11 residues. In germline, CDR1 is SGHKS, CDR2 YYEKEE (reference sequence). V was shortened by 10 bases and J by 7 bases, with 15 bases between the two germline ends.

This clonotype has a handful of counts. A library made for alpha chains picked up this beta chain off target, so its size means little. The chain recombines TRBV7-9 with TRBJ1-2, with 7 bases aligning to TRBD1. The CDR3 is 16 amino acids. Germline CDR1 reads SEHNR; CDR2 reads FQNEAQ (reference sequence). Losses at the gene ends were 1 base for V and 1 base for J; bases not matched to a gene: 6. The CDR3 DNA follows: TGTGCCAGCAGCTTAGGGGCCGGGACAGATAACTATGGCTACACCTTC. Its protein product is CASSLGAGTDNYGYTF.

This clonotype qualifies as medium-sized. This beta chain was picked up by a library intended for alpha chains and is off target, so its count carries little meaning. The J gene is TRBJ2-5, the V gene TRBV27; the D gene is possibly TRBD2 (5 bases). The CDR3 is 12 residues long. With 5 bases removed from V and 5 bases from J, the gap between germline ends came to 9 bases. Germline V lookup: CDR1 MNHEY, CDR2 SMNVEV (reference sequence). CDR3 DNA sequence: TGTGCCAGCAGTGGTACGGGGGAGACCCAGTACTTC. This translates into CASSGTGETQYF.

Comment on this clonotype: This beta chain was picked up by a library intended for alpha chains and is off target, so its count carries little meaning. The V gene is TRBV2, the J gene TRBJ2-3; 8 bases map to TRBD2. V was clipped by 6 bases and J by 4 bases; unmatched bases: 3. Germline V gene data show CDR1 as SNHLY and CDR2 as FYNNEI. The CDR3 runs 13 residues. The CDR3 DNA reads TGTGCCAGCAGAGCGGGAGAGTCAGATACGCAGTATTTT. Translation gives CASRAGESDTQYF.

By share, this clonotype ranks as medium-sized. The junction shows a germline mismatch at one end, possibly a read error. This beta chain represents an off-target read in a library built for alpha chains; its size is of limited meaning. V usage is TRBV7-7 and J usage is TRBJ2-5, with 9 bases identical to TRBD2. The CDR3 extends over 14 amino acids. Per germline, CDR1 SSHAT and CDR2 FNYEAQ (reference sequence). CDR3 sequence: CASSPSAGGETQYF. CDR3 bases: TGTGCTAGCAGCCCTTCAGCGGGAGGAGAGACCCAGTACTTC.